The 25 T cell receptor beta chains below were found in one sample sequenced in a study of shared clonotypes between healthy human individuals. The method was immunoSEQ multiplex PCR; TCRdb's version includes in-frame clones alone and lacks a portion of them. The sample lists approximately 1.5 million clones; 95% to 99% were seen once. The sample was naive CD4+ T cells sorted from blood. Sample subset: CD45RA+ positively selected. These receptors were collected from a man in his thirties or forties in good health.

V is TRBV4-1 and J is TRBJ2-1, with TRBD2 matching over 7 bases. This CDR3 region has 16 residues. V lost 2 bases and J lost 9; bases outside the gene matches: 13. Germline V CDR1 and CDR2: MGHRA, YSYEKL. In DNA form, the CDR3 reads TGCGCCAGCAGCCAACCGGCGGGACTACCTCTAGTTGAGCAGTTCTTC. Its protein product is CASSQPAGLPLVEQFF.

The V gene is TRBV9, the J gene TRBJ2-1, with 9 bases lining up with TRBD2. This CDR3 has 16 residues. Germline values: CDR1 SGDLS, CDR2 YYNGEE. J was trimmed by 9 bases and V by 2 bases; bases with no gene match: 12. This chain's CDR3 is CASSVGTSSFISEQFF. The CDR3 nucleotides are TGTGCCAGCAGCGTGGGGACTAGCTCATTCATCAGTGAGCAGTTCTTC.

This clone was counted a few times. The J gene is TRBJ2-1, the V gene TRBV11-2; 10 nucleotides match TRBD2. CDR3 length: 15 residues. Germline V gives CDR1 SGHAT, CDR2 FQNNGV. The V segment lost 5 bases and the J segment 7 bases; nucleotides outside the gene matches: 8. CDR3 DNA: TGTGCCAGCAGCAAGCTAGCGGGAGAAGGAAATGAGCAGTTCTTC. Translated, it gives CASSKLAGEGNEQFF.

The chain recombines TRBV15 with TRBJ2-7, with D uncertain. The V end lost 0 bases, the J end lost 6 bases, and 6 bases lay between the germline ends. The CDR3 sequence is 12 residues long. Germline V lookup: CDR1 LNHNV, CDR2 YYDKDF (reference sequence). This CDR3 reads CATSRDPFEQYF. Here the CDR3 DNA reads TGTGCCACCAGCAGAGACCCCTTCGAGCAGTACTTC.

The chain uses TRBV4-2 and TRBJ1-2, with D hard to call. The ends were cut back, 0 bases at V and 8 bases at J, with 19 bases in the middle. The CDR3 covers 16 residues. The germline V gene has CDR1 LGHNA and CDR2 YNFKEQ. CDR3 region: CASSQDWYDPPDGYTF. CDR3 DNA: TGTGCCAGCAGCCAAGATTGGTACGACCCCCCGGACGGCTACACCTTC.

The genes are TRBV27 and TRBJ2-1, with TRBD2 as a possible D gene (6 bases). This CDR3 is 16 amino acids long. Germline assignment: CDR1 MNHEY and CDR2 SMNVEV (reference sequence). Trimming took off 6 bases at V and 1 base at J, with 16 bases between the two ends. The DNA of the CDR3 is TGTGCCAGCAGCCGGGGGTGGGACGGGTCCTACAATGAGCAGTTCTTC. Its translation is CASSRGWDGSYNEQFF.

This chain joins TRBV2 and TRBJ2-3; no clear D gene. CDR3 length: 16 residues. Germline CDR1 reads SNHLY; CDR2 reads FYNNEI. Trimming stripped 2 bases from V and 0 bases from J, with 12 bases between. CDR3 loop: CASSERSGPSTDTQYF. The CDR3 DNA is TGTGCCAGCAGTGAACGATCAGGACCTAGCACAGATACGCAGTATTTT.

DNA of the CDR3: TGTGCCAGCAGCTTAGCGTCCAGGGGGAATGACTACGAGCAGTACTTC. Its translation is CASSLASRGNDYEQYF. The chain is built from TRBV11-2 and TRBJ2-7; 7 bases are a match to TRBD1. CDR3 size: 16 residues. The V gene end was trimmed by 1 base and the J gene end by 3 bases; junction bases not matched to a gene: 9. Germline V gene sequence: CDR1 SGHAT, CDR2 FQNNGV. Supplemented by reference TRBV11-2 and TRBJ2-7, the full variable domain reads EAGVAQSPRYKIIEKRQSVAFWCNPISGHATLYWYQQILGQGPKLLIQFQNNGVVDDSQLPKDRFSAERLKGVDSTLKIQPAKLEDSAVYLCASSLASRGNDYEQYFGPGTRLTVT.

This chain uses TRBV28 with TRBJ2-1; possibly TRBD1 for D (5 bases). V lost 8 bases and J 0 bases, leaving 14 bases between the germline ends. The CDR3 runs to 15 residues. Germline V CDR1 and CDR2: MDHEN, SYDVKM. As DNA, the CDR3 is TGTGCCAGCGCATTCACAGGTAGCTCCTACAATGAGCAGTTCTTC. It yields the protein CASAFTGSSYNEQFF. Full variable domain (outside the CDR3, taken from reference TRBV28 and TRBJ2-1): DVKVTQSSRYLVKRTGEKVFLECVQDMDHENMFWYRQDPGLGLRLIYFSYDVKMKEKGDIPEGYSVSREKKERFSLILESASTNQTSMYLCASAFTGSSYNEQFFGPGTRLTVL.

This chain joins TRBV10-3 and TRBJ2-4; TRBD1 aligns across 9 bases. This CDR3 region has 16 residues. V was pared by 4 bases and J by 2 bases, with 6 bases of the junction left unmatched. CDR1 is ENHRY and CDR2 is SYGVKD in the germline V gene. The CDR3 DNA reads TGTGCCATCAGTGCCGGGACAGGGTTTCCCAAAAACATTCAGTACTTC. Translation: CAISAGTGFPKNIQYF.

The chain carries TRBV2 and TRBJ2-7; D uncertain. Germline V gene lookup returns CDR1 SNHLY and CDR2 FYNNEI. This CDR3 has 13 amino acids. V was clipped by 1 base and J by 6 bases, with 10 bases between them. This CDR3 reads CASSEGVQGEQYF. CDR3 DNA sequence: TGTGCCAGCAGTGAAGGGGTTCAAGGCGAGCAGTACTTC.

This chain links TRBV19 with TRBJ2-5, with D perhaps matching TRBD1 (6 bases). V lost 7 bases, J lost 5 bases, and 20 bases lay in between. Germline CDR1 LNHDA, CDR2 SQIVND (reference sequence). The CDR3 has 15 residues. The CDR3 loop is CASTEDRKGLETQYF. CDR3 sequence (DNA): TGTGCCAGTACCGAAGACAGGAAGGGTTTGGAGACCCAGTACTTC.

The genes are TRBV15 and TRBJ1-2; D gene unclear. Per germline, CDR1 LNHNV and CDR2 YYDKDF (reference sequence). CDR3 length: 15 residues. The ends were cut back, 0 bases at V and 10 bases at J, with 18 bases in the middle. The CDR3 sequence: CATSRDNGPGVAYTF. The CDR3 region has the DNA TGTGCCACCAGCAGAGATAACGGCCCTGGGGTCGCCTACACCTTC.

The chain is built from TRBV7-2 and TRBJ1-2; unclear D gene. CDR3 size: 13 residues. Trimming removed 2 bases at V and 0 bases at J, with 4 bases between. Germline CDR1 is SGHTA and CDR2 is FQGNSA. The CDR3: CASSLTPNYGYTF. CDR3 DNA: TGTGCCAGCAGCTTAACACCTAACTATGGCTACACCTTC.

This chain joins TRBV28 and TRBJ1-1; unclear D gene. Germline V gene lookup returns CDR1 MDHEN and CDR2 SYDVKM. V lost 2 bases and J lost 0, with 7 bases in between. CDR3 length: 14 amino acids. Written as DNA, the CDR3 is TGTGCCAGCAGTTTAGGCACCTTGAACACTGAAGCTTTCTTT. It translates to CASSLGTLNTEAFF.

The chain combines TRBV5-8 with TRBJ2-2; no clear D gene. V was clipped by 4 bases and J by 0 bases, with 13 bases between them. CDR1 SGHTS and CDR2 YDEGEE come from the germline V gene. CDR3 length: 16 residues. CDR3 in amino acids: CASSPPLGSNTGELFF. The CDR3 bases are TGTGCCAGCAGCCCCCCTTTGGGCTCGAACACCGGGGAGCTGTTTTTT. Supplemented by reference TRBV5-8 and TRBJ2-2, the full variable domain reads EAGVTQSPTHLIKTRGQQATLRCSPISGHTSVYWYQQALGLGLQFLLWYDEGEERNRGNFPPRFSGRQFPNYSSELNVNALELEDSALYLCASSPPLGSNTGELFFGEGSRLTVL.

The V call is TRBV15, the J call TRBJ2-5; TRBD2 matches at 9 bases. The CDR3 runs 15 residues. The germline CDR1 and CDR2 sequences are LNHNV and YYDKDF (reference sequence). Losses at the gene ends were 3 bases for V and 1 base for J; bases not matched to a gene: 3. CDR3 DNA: TGTGCCACCAGCAGGGGACTAGCCTTCCAAGAGACCCAGTACTTC. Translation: CATSRGLAFQETQYF.

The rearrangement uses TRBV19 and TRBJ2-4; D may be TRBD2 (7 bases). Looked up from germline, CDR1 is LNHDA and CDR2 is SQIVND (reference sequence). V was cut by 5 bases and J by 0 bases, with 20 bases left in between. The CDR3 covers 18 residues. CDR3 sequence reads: CASSLPGGGILAKNIQYF. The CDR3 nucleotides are TGTGCCAGTAGTCTGCCGGGGGGCGGGATACTAGCCAAAAACATTCAGTACTTC.

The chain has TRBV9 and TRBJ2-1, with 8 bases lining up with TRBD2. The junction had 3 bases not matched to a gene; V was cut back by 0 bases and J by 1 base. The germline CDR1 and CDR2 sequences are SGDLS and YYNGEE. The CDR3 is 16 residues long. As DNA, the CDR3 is TGTGCCAGCAGCGTAGAGCGGGAGTTGTCCTACAATGAGCAGTTCTTC. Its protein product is CASSVERELSYNEQFF. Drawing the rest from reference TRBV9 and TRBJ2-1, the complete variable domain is DSGVTQTPKHLITATGQRVTLRCSPRSGDLSVYWYQQSLDQGLQFLIQYYNGEERAKGNILERFSAQQFPDLHSELNLSSLELGDSALYFCASSVERELSYNEQFFGPGTRLTVL.

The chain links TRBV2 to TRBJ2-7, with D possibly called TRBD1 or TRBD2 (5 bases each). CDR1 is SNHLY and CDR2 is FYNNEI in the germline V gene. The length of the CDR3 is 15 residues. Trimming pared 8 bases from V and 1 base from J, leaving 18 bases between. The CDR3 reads CASASGTEPSYEQYF. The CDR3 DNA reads TGTGCCAGCGCATCCGGGACGGAGCCTTCCTACGAGCAGTACTTC.

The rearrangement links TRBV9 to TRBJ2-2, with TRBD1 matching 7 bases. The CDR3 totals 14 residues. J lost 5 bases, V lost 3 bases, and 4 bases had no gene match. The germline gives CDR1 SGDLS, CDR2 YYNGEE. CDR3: CASSGGGRTGELFF. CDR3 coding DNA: TGTGCCAGCAGCGGAGGGGGCCGTACCGGGGAGCTGTTTTTT.

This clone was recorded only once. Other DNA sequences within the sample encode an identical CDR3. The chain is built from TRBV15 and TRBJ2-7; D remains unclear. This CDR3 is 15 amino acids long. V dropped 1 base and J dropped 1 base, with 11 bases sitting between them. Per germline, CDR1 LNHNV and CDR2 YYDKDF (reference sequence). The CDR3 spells CATSRGGAESYEQYF. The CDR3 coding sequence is TGTGCCACCAGCAGAGGAGGCGCCGAGTCCTACGAGCAGTACTTC.

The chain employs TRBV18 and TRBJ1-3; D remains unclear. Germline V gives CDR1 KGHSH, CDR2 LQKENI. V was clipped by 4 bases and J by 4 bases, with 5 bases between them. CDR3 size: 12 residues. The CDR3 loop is CASSRPGNTIYF. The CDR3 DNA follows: TGTGCCAGCTCACGCCCGGGAAACACCATATATTTT.

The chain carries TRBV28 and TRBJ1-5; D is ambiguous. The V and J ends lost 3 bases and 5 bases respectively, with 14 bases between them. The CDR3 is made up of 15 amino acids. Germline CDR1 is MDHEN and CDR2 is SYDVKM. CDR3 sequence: CASSFGQLGYQPQHF. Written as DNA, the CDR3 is TGTGCCAGCAGTTTTGGGCAGTTAGGATATCAGCCCCAGCATTTT.

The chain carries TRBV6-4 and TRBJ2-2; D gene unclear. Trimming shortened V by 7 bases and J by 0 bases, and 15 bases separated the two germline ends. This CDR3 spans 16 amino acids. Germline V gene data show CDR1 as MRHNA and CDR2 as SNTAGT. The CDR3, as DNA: TGTGCCAGCATGACACAGCCATCCGCGAACACCGGGGAGCTGTTTTTT. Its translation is CASMTQPSANTGELFF.